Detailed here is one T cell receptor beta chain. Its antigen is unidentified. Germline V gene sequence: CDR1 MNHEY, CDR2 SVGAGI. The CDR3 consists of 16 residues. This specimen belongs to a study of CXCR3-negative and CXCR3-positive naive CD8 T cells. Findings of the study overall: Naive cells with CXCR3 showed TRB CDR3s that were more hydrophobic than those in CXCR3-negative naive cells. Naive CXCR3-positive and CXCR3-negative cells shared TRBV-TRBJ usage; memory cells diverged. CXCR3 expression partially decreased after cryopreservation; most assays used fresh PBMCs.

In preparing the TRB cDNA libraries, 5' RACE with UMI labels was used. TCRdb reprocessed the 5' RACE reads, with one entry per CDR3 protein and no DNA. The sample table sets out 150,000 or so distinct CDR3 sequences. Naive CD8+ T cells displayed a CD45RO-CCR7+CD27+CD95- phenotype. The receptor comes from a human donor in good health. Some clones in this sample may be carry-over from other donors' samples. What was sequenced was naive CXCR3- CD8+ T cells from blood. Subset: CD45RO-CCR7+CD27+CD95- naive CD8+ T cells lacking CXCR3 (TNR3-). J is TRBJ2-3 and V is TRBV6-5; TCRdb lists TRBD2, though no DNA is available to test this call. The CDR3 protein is CASSSWTSGGSGTQYF.